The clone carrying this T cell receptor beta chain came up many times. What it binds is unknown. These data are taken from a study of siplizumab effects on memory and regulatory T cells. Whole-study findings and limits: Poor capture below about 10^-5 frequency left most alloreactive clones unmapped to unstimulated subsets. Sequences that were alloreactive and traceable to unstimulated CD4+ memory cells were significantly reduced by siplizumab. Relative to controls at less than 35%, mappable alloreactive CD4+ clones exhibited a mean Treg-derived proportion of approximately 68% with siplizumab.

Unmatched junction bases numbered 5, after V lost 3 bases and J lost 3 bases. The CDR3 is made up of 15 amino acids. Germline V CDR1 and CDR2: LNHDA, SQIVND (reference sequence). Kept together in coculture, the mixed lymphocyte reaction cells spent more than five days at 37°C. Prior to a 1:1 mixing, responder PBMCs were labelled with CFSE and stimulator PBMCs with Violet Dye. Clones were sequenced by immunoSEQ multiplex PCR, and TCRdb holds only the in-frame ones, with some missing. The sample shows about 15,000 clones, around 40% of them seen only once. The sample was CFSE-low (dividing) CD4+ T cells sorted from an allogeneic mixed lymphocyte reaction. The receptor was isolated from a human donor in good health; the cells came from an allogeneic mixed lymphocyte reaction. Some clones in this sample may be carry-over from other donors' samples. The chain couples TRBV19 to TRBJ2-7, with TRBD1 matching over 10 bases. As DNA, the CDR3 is TGTGCCAGTAGTATGCCGGGACAGGGGCTCTACGAGCAGTACTTC. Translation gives CASSMPGQGLYEQYF.